This T cell receptor beta chain was profiled in a study of shared clonotypes between healthy human individuals. At the level of the study: Three plates were used per donor for CD4 naive, three for CD4 memory, two for CD8 naive and one for CD8 memory.

This was a deep-level run. TCRdb's copy holds only in-frame clones and misses some; the assay was immunoSEQ multiplex PCR. The sample yields around 690,000 clones, 90% seen once. All of the donors resided in Nashville, Tennessee, and each was a Caucasian adult. The CDR3 spans 13 residues. Germline V CDR1 and CDR2: SGDLS, YYNGEE. V lost 0 bases and J lost 1, with 4 bases in between. The table lists this clone with a few counts. Other nucleotide sequences from this sample produce the same CDR3. The chain employs TRBV9 and TRBJ1-1, with D uncertain. Sample: memory CD8+ T cells from PBMCs. Regarding subset: CD45RO+ cells pooled with CCR7-negative TemRA cells. The clonotype comes from a man between 18 and 29 years old in good health. Some clones in this sample may be carry-over from other donors' samples. The CDR3 loop is CASSVGRNTEAFF. DNA of the CDR3: TGTGCCAGCAGCGTAGGAAGGAACACTGAAGCTTTCTTT.